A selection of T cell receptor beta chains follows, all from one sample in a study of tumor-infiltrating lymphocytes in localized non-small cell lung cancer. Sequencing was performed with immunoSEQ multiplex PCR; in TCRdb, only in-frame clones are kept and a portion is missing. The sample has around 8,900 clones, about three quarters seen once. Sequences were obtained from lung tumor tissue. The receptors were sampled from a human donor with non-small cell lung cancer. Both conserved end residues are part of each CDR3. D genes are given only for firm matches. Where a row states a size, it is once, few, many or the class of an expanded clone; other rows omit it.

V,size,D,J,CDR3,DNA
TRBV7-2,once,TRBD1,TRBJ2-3,CASSFLDRASDTQYF,TGTGCCAGCAGCTTTCTGGACAGGGCGTCGGATACGCAGTATTTT
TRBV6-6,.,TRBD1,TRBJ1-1,CASSIQGAGTEAFF,TGTGCCAGCAGCATACAGGGGGCAGGCACTGAAGCTTTCTTT
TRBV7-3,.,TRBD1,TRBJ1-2,CASSRDREEGYTF,TGTGCCAGCAGCCGGGACAGGGAAGAGGGCTACACCTTC
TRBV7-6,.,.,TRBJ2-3,CASSLAHTATDTQYF,TGTGCCAGCAGCTTAGCGCATACTGCTACAGATACGCAGTATTTT
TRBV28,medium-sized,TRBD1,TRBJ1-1,CASSLTGALNTEAFF,TGTGCCAGCAGTTTAACAGGGGCCTTGAACACTGAAGCTTTCTTT
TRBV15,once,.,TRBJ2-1,CATSRDRQGRNEQFF,TGTGCCACCAGCAGAGATCGCCAGGGCCGCAATGAGCAGTTCTTC
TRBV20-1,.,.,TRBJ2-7,CSAVGTEVQYF,TGCAGTGCTGTTGGGACTGAGGTGCAGTACTTC
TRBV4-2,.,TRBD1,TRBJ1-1,CASSQVTGGGTEAFF,TGTGCCAGCAGCCAAGTGACAGGGGGGGGGACTGAAGCTTTCTTT
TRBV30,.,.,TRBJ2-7,CAWSLGAPSYEQYF,TGTGCCTGGAGTTTAGGTGCTCCCTCCTACGAGCAGTACTTC
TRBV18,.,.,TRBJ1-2,CASSPKTGTYGYTF,TGTGCCAGCTCACCGAAGACAGGAACCTATGGCTACACCTTC
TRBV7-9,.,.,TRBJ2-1,CASSRITLGVAGEQFF,TGTGCCAGCAGCCGAATAACTCTAGGAGTAGCAGGTGAGCAGTTCTTC
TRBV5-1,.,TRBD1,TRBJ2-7,CASSVTGQGAYEQYF,TGCGCCAGCAGCGTAACGGGACAGGGTGCCTACGAGCAGTACTTC
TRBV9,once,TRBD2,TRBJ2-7,CASSVDSGDSYEQYF,TGTGCCAGCAGCGTAGACAGCGGGGATTCTTACGAGCAGTACTTC
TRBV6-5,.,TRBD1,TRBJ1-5,CASSLQGASQPQHF,TGTGCCAGCAGTCTACAGGGGGCAAGTCAGCCCCAGCATTTT
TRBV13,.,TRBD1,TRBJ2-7,CASSSRDRSPHEQYF,TGTGCCAGCAGCTCCCGGGACAGAAGCCCCCACGAGCAGTACTTC
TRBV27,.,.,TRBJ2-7,CASGHGISYEQYF,TGTGCCAGCGGGCATGGAATTTCCTACGAGCAGTACTTC
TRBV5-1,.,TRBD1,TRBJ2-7,CASSPGQGMSEQYF,TGCGCCAGCAGCCCGGGACAGGGCATGAGCGAGCAGTACTTC
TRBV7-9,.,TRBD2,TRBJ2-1,CASSDSFSGSSYNEQFF,TGTGCCAGCAGCGACTCCTTTAGCGGGAGCTCCTACAATGAGCAGTTCTTC
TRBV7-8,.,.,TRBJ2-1,CASSRWTGVSGGSYNEQFF,TGTGCCAGCAGCCGATGGACAGGGGTGAGCGGGGGGTCCTACAATGAGCAGTTCTTC
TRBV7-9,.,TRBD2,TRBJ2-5,CASSLSRLAGEETQYF,TGTGCCAGCAGCTTATCCCGACTAGCGGGAGAAGAGACCCAGTACTTC
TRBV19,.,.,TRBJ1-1,CASSASFGGRYFEAFF,TGTGCCAGTAGTGCGTCTTTTGGGGGCCGCTACTTTGAAGCTTTCTTT
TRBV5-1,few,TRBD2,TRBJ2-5,CASSTLAGGETQYF,TGCGCCAGCAGCACACTAGCGGGAGGAGAGACCCAGTACTTC
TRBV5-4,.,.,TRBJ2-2,CASSFEGAGELFF,TGTGCCAGCAGCTTCGAAGGGGCCGGGGAGCTGTTTTTT
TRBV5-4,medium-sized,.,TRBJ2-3,CASSLVPAYTDTQYF,TGTGCCAGCAGCTTGGTCCCAGCCTACACAGATACGCAGTATTTT
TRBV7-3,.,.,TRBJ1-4,CASSLQKGEKLFF,TGTGCCAGCAGCCTACAAAAAGGGGAAAAACTGTTTTTT
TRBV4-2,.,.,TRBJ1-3,CASSPTQGTGNTIYF,TGTGCCAGCAGCCCGACACAGGGAACGGGAAACACCATATATTTT
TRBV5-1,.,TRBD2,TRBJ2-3,CASSLYGSGADTQYF,TGCGCCAGCAGCTTGTATGGTAGCGGGGCGGATACGCAGTATTTT
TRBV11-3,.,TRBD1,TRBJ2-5,CASSYNRGETQYF,TGTGCCAGCAGCTACAACAGGGGTGAGACCCAGTACTTC
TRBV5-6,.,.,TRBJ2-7,CASSFSGYSYEQYF,TGTGCCAGCAGCTTTTCCGGCTACTCCTACGAGCAGTACTTC
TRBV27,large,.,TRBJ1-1,CASRSQGDYTEAFF,TGTGCCAGCAGATCACAGGGTGATTACACTGAAGCTTTCTTT
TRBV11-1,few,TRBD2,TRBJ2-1,CASSSPGLAGVLNEQFF,TGTGCCAGCAGCTCCCCCGGACTAGCGGGAGTCCTGAATGAGCAGTTCTTC
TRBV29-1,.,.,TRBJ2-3,CSVEDLDRASTDTQYF,TGCAGCGTTGAAGATCTGGACAGAGCTAGCACAGATACGCAGTATTTT